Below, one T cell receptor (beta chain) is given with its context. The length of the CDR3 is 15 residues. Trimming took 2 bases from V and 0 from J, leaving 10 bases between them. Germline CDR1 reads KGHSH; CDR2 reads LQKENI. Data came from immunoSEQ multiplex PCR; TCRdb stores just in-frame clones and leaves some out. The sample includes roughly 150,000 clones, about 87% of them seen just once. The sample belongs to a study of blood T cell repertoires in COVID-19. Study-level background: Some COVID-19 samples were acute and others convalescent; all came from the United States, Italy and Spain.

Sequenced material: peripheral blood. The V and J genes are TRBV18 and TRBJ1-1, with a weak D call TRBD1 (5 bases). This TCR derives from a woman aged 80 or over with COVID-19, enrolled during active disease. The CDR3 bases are TGTGCCAGCTCACCATCAACAGGTTTGAACACTGAAGCTTTCTTT. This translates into CASSPSTGLNTEAFF.